The 2 T cell receptor beta chains presented below share a single source sample, sequenced in a study of cytomegalovirus exposure and HLA in healthy donors. A multiplex PCR was run with 60 Vbeta primers and 13 Jbeta primers. Produced via immunoSEQ multiplex PCR; TCRdb's table is partial and in-frame only. The sample shows fewer than 150,000 clones, roughly three quarters of them seen only once. Material: PBMCs. The source of these receptors is a man younger than 40 in good health and CMV-seronegative.

The chain links TRBV6-1 to TRBJ2-1; 9 positions agree with TRBD1. Germline CDR1 MNHNS, CDR2 SASEGT. The CDR3 runs to 16 residues. V was pared by 3 bases and J by 8 bases, with 11 bases of the junction left unmatched. The CDR3 sequence is CASSDSPGTGSDEQFF. The CDR3 coding sequence is TGTGCCAGCAGTGACAGTCCCGGGACAGGGTCCGATGAGCAGTTCTTC.

The V call is TRBV6-1, the J call TRBJ2-3, with D perhaps matching TRBD1 (6 bases). Trimming removed 8 bases from V and 6 bases from J, with 18 bases in between. The CDR3 runs to 14 residues. Germline CDR1 reads MNHNS; CDR2 reads SASEGT. The CDR3: CASANRVPGDTQYF. The CDR3, as DNA: TGTGCCAGCGCTAACAGGGTTCCTGGGGATACGCAGTATTTT.